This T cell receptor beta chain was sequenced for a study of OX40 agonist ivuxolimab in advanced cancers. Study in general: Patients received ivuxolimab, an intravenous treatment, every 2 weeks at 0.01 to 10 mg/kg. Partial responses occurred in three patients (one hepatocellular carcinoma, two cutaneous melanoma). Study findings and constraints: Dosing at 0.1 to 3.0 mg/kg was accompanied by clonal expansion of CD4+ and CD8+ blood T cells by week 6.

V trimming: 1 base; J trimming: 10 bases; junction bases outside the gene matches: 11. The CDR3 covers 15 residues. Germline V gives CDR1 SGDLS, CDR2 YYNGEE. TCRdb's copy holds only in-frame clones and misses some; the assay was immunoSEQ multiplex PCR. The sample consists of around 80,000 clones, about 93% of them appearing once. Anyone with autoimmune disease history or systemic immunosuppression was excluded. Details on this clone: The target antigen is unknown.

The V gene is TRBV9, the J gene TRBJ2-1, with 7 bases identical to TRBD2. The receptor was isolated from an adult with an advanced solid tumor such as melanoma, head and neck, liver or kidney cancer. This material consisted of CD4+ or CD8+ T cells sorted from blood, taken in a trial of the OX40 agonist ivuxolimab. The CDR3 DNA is TGTGCCAGCAGCGTAAGTTGGGGGGGTGGTGAGGAGCAGTTCTTC. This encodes CASSVSWGGGEEQFF.